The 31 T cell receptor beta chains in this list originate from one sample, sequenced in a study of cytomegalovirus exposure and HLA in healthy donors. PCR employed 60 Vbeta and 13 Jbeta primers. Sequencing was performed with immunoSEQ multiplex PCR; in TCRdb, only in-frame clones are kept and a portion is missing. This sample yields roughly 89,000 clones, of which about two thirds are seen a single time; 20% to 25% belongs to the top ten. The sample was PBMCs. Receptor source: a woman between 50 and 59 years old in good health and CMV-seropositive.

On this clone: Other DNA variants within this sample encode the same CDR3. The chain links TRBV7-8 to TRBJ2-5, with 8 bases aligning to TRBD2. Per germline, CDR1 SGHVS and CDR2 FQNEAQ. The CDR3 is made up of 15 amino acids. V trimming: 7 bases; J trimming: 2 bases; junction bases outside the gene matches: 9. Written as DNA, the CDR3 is TGTGCCAGCAACGACGCGGGGGGTTATCAAGAGACCCAGTACTTC. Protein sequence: CASNDAGGYQETQYF.

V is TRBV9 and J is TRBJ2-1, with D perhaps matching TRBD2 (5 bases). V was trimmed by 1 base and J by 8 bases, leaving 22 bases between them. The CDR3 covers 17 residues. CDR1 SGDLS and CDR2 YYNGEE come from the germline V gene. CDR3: CASSVLPAGSRLDEQFF. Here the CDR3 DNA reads TGTGCCAGCAGCGTACTCCCTGCGGGTTCTAGGTTAGATGAGCAGTTCTTC.

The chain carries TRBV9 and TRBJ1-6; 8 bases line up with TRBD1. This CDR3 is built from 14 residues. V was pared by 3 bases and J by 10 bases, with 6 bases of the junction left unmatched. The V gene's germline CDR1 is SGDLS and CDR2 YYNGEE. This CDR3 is CASSAQGEWSPLHF. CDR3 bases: TGTGCCAGCAGCGCACAGGGGGAGTGGTCACCCCTCCACTTT.

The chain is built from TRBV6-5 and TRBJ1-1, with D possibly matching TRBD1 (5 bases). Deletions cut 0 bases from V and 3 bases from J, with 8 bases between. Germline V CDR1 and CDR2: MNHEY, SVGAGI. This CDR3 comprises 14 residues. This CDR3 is CASSYSVGDTEAFF. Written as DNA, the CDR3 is TGTGCCAGCAGTTACTCGGTAGGGGACACTGAAGCTTTCTTT.

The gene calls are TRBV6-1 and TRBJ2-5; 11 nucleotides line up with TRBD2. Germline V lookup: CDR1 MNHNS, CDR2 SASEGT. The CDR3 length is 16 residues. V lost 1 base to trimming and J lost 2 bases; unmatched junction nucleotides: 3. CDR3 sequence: CASSEGLAGRQETQYF. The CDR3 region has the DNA TGTGCCAGCAGTGAAGGACTAGCGGGGAGACAAGAGACCCAGTACTTC.

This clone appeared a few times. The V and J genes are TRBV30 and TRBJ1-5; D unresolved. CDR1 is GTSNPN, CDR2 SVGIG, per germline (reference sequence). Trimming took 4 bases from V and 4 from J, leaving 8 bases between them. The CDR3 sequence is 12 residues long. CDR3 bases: TGTGCCTGGAATGAGGGAAATCAGCCCCAGCATTTT. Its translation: CAWNEGNQPQHF.

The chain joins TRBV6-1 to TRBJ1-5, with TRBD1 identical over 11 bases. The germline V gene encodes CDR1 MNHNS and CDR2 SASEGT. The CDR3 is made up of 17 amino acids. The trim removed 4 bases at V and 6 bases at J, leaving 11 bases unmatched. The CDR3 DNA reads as TGTGCCAGCAGTGCCAGGCCGGGACAGGGGGTAGGTCAGCCCCAGCATTTT. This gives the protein CASSARPGQGVGQPQHF.

For the CDR3, the DNA is TGCAGATCGACAGGGAACTATGGCTACACCTTC. This gives the protein CRSTGNYGYTF. The rearrangement links TRBV20-1 to TRBJ1-2, with 7 nucleotides matching TRBD1. Germline CDR1 is DFQATT and CDR2 is SNEGSKA (reference sequence). The CDR3 is 11 residues long.

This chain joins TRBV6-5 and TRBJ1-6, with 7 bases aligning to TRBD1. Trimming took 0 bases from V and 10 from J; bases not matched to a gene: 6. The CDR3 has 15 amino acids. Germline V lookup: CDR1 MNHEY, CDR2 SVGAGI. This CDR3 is CASSYSTEGASPLHF. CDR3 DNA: TGTGCCAGCAGTTACTCGACTGAGGGGGCATCACCCCTCCACTTT.

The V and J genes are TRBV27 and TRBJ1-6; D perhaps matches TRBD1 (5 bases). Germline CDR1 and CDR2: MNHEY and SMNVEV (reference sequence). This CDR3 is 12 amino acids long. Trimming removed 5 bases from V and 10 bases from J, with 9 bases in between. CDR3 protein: CASSPGFSPLHF. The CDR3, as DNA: TGTGCCAGCAGTCCAGGGTTCTCACCCCTCCACTTT.

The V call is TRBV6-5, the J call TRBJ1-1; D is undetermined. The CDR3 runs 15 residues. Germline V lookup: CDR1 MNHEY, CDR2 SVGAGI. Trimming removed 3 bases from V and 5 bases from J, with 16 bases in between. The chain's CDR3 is CASSYRPGIGTEAFF. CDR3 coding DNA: TGTGCCAGCAGTTATAGGCCGGGAATAGGGACTGAAGCTTTCTTT.

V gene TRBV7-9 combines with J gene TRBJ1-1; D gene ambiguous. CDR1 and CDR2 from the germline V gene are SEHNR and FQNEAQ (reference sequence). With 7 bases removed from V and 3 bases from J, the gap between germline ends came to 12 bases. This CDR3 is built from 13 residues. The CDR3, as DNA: TGTGCCAGCACCCCCGGGGAATACACTGAAGCTTTCTTT. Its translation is CASTPGEYTEAFF.

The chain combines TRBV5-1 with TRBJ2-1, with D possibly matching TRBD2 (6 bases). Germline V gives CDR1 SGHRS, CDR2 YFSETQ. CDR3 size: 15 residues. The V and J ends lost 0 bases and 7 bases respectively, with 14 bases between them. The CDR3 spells CASSLAGLPLNEQFF. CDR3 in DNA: TGCGCCAGCAGCTTGGCCGGACTACCGCTAAATGAGCAGTTCTTC.

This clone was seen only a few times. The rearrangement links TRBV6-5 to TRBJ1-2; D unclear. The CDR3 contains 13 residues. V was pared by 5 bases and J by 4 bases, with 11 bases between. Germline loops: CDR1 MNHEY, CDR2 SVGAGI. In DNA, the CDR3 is TGTGCCAGCAGTGAGACCCCAGGCTATGGCTACACCTTC. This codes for CASSETPGYGYTF.

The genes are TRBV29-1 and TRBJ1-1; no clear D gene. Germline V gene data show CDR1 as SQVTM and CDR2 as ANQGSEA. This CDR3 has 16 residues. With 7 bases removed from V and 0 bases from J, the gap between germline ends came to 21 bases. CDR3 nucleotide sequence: TGCAGCGCCGCTGAACCTTTCCAGGTTTTGAACACTGAAGCTTTCTTT. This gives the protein CSAAEPFQVLNTEAFF.

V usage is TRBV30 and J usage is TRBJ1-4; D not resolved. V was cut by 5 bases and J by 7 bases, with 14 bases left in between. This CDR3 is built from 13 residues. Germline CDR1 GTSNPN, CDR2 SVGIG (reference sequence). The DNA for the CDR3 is TGTGCCTGGGCCGACAACGAAGGTGAAAAACTGTTTTTT. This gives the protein CAWADNEGEKLFF. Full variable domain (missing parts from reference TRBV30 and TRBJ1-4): SQTIHQWPATLVQPVGSPLSLECTVEGTSNPNLYWYRQAAGRGLQLLFYSVGIGQISSEVPQNLSASRPQDRQFILSSKKLLLSDSGFYLCAWADNEGEKLFFGSGTQLSVL.

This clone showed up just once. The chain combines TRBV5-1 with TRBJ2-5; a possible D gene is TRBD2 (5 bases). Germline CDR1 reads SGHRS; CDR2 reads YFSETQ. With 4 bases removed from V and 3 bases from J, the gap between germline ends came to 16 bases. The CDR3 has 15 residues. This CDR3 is CASSRPEAEKETQYF. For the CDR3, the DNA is TGCGCCAGCAGCAGGCCGGAGGCAGAAAAAGAGACCCAGTACTTC.

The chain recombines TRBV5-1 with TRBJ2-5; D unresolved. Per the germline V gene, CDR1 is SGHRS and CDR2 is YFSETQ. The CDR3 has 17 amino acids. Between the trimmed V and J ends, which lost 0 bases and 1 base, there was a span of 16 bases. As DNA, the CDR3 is TGCGCCAGCAGCTTGGATTCGGCTTTCCAGGCCCAAGAGACCCAGTACTTC. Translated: CASSLDSAFQAQETQYF.

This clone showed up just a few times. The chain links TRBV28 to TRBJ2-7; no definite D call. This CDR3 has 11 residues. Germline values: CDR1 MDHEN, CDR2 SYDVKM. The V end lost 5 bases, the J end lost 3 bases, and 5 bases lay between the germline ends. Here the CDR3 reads CASSTGYEQYF. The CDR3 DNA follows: TGTGCCAGCAGTACGGGCTACGAGCAGTACTTC.

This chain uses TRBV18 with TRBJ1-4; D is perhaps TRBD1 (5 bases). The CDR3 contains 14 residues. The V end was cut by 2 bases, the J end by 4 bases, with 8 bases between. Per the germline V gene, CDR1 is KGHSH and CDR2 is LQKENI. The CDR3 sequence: CASSPEGDNEKLFF. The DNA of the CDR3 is TGTGCCAGCTCACCAGAAGGGGATAATGAAAAACTGTTTTTT.

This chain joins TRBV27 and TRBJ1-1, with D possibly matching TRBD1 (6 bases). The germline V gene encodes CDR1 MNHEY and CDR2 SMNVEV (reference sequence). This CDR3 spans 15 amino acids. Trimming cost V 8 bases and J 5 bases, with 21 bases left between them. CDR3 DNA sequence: TGTGCCAGCTCCCGGTGGGGGGGGCAAGGGACTGAAGCTTTCTTT. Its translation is CASSRWGGQGTEAFF.

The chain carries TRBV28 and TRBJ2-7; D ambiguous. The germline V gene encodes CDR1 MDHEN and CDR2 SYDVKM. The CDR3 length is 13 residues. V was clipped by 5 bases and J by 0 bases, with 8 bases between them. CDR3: CASSKRSSYEQYF. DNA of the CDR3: TGTGCCAGCAGTAAACGGAGCTCCTACGAGCAGTACTTC.

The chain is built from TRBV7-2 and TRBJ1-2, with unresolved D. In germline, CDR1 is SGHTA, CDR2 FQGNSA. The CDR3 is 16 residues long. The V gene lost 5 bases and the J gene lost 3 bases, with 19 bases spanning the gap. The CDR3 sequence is CASSLLGAAGHYGYTF. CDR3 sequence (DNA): TGTGCCAGCAGCCTACTGGGTGCTGCAGGCCACTATGGCTACACCTTC.

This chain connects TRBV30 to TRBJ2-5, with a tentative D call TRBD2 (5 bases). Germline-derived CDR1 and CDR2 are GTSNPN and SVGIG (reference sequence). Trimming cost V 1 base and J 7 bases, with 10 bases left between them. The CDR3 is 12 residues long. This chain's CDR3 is CAWSDSAVTQYF. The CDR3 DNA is TGTGCCTGGAGTGACTCAGCGGTGACCCAGTACTTC.

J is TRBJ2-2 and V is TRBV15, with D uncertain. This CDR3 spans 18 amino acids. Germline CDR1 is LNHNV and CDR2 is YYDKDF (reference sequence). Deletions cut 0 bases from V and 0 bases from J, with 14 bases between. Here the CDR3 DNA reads TGTGCCACCAGCAGAGATGCAGGCCAACCTACGAACACCGGGGAGCTGTTTTTT. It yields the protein CATSRDAGQPTNTGELFF.

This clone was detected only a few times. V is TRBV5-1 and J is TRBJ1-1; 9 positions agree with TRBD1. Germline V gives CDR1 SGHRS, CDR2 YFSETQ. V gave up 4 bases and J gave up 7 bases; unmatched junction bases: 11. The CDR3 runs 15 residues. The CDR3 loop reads CASSGGQGQKDEAFF. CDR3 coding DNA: TGCGCCAGCAGCGGAGGACAGGGGCAGAAGGATGAAGCTTTCTTT.

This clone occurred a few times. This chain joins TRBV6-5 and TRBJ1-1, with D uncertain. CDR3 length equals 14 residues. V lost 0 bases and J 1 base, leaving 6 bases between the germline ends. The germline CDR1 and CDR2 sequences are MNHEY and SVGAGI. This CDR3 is CASSYSGANTEAFF. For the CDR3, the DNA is TGTGCCAGCAGTTACTCGGGCGCGAACACTGAAGCTTTCTTT.

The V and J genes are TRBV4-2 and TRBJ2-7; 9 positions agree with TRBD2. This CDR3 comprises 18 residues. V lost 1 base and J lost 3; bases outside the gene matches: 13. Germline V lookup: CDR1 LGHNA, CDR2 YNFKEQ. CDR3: CASSQGSLSGGLYYEQYF. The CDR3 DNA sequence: TGTGCCAGCAGCCAAGGATCCTTAAGCGGGGGGCTTTACTACGAGCAGTACTTC.

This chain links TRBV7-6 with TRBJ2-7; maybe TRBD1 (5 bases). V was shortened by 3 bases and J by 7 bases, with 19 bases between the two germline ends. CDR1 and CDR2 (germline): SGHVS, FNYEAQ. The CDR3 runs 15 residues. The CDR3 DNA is TGTGCCAGCAGCTTCGATTTAGCCAGGGCCGGGGAGCAGTACTTC. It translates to CASSFDLARAGEQYF. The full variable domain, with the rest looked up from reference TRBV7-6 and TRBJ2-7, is GAGVSQSPRYKVTKRGQDVALRCDPISGHVSLYWYRQALGQGPEFLTYFNYEAQQDKSGLPNDRFSAERPEGSISTLTIQRTEQRDSAMYRCASSFDLARAGEQYFGPGTRLTVT.

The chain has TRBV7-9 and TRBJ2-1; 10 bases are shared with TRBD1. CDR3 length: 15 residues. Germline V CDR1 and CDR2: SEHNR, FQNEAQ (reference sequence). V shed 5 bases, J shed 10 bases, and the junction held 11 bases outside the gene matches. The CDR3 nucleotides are TGTGCCAGCAGCATCCGGGACAGGGGTCTCCTAGAGCAGTTCTTC. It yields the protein CASSIRDRGLLEQFF. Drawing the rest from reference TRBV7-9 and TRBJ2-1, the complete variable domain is DTGVSQNPRHKITKRGQNVTFRCDPISEHNRLYWYRQTLGQGPEFLTYFQNEAQLEKSRLLSDRFSAERPKGSFSTLEIQRTEQGDSAMYLCASSIRDRGLLEQFFGPGTRLTVL.

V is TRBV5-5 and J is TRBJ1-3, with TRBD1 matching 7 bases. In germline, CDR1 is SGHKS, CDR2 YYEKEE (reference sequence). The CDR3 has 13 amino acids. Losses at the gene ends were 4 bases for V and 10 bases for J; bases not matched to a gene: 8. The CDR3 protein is CASSPGQAGTIYF. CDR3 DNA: TGTGCCAGCAGCCCCGGACAGGCGGGGACCATATATTTT.